One sample yielded the 26 T cell receptor beta chains listed below, sequenced in a study of T-cell memory formation after mild COVID-19. TCRdb processed the 5' RACE reads anew with MiXCR; each CDR3 protein has one entry. The data show some 100,000 distinct CDR3 sequences, around 10% seen once. Sequenced input: PBMCs or a T cell subset sorted from them (not recorded which). The receptors come from a man younger than 35 who had mild COVID-19 (a few samples of this study predate the infection). Cell type and time point are not known.

V gene TRBV6-5 combines with J gene TRBJ1-1, with D perhaps matching TRBD1 (6 bases). The germline V gene encodes CDR1 MNHEY and CDR2 SVGAGI. The V end lost 4 bases, the J end lost 3 bases, and 9 bases lay between the germline ends. This CDR3 comprises 13 residues. The CDR3 here is CASSSRQDTEAFF. CDR3 DNA sequence: TGTGCCAGCAGTTCTCGACAGGACACTGAAGCTTTCTTT.

The chain uses TRBV7-9 and TRBJ2-6; D gene ambiguous. Germline values: CDR1 SEHNR, CDR2 FQNEAQ (reference sequence). This CDR3 region has 19 residues. Trimming cost V 5 bases and J 2 bases, with 22 bases left between them. The CDR3 nucleotides are TGTGCCAGCAGCCTCGCAATACTCCGAATACCGCCTGGGGCCAACGTCCTGACTTTC. Protein sequence: CASSLAILRIPPGANVLTF.

In DNA form, the CDR3 reads TGCGCCAGCAGCCAACCCGGACAGGCCCAAGAGACCCAGTACTTC. Its translation: CASSQPGQAQETQYF. The rearrangement uses TRBV4-3 and TRBJ2-5; 7 bases map to TRBD1. This CDR3 has 15 amino acids. CDR1 LGHNA and CDR2 YSLEER come from the germline V gene. V gave up 2 bases and J gave up 1 base; unmatched junction bases: 4.

This clonotype has a handful of counts. The chain has TRBV7-2 and TRBJ1-2, with 9 bases matching TRBD1. CDR1 is SGHTA and CDR2 is FQGNSA in the germline V gene. The CDR3 covers 14 residues. V lost 2 bases, J lost 4 bases, and 2 bases stayed unmatched. DNA for the CDR3: TGTGCCAGCAGCTTACCGACAGGGGGCTATGGCTACACCTTC. It encodes CASSLPTGGYGYTF. The full variable domain, in which reference TRBV7-2 and TRBJ1-2 provide the parts outside the CDR3, is GAGVSQSPSNKVTEKGKDVELRCDPISGHTALYWYRQSLGQGLEFLIYFQGNSAPDKSGLPSDRFSAERTGGSVSTLTIQRTQQEDSAVYLCASSLPTGGYGYTFGSGTRLTVV.

The chain joins TRBV7-3 to TRBJ2-2; D is uncertain. CDR3 size: 16 residues. Germline CDR1 is SGHTA and CDR2 is FQGTGA. V lost 5 bases and J 1 base, leaving 14 bases between the germline ends. The CDR3 reads CASSPLERKNTGELFF. CDR3 DNA: TGTGCCAGCAGCCCACTGGAGCGAAAGAACACCGGGGAGCTGTTTTTT.

This clonotype appeared a few times. V is TRBV6-5 and J is TRBJ1-3; 7 bases are a match to TRBD1. CDR1 and CDR2 from the germline V gene are MNHEY and SVGAGI. The CDR3 has 15 residues. V was pared by 0 bases and J by 3 bases, with 2 bases of the junction left unmatched. This CDR3 reads CASSYSTGFGNTIYF. The CDR3, as DNA: TGTGCCAGCAGTTACTCGACAGGGTTTGGAAACACCATATATTTT.

This clonotype was found a few times. V usage is TRBV29-1 and J usage is TRBJ2-1; D unresolved. This CDR3 is 15 amino acids long. V was cut by 2 bases and J by 10 bases, with 21 bases left in between. Germline V CDR1 and CDR2: SQVTM, ANQGSEA. CDR3 in DNA: TGCAGCGTTGAACTTCAGGCCCAGCCGATGGAGGAGCAGTTCTTC. It yields the protein CSVELQAQPMEEQFF.

This clonotype was seen more than once but under ten times. V usage is TRBV7-6 and J usage is TRBJ1-1, with no clear D. V shed 2 bases and J shed 7 bases, with 8 bases lying between them. The V gene's germline CDR1 is SGHVS and CDR2 FNYEAQ. The length of the CDR3 is 12 residues. CDR3 sequence (DNA): TGTGCCAGCAGCTTATTGAGCGGTGAAGCTTTCTTT. Translating it yields CASSLLSGEAFF.

The chain uses TRBV10-1 and TRBJ2-7, with D perhaps TRBD2 (6 bases). Germline assignment: CDR1 WNHNN and CDR2 SYGVQD (reference sequence). This CDR3 is 12 amino acids long. The germline V and J ends were trimmed by 7 bases and 6 bases, with 13 bases remaining between them. The CDR3 DNA reads TGCGCCAGCATGGGAATCGGGGGCGAGCAGTACTTC. It yields the protein CASMGIGGEQYF.

This clonotype was detected a few times. The rearrangement links TRBV6-2 or TRBV6-3 to TRBJ1-5; D gene unclear. Looked up from germline, CDR1 is MNHEY and CDR2 is SVGEGT. This CDR3 contains 15 residues. V was shortened by 2 bases and J by 4 bases, with 12 bases between the two germline ends. The CDR3 DNA sequence: TGTGCCAGCAGTTACGTGGGGAGTGATAATCAGCCCCAGCATTTT. Its protein product is CASSYVGSDNQPQHF.

The rearrangement uses TRBV6-6 and TRBJ2-7; a possible D gene is TRBD2 (6 bases). V was cut by 3 bases and J by 2 bases, with 14 bases left in between. This CDR3 is built from 15 residues. Germline values: CDR1 MNHNY, CDR2 SVGAGI (reference sequence). The CDR3 DNA reads TGTGCCAGCAGTTATCAGGGCACGGGAGCCTACGAGCAGTACTTC. It encodes CASSYQGTGAYEQYF.

Ten or more counts support this clonotype. The chain combines TRBV18 with TRBJ2-5; a possible D gene is TRBD2 (6 bases). V shed 3 bases and J shed 1 base, with 6 bases lying between them. The germline CDR1 and CDR2 sequences are KGHSH and LQKENI. The CDR3 sequence is 13 residues long. The CDR3 coding sequence is TGTGCCAGCTCACCGGGGGGCCAAGAGACCCAGTACTTC. It translates to CASSPGGQETQYF.

This clonotype was observed a few times. The chain recombines TRBV18 with TRBJ1-2; maybe TRBD1 (6 bases). CDR3 length: 13 residues. Germline V CDR1 and CDR2: KGHSH, LQKENI. V was pared by 8 bases and J by 7 bases, with 17 bases between. The CDR3 nucleotides read TGTGCCAGCGCGACGGCGGGGGGCTCTGGCTACACCTTC. It yields the protein CASATAGGSGYTF.

This clonotype came up a few times. The genes are TRBV29-1 and TRBJ1-3; D remains unclear. The length of the CDR3 is 15 residues. Germline V CDR1 and CDR2: SQVTM, ANQGSEA. V lost 0 bases and J lost 2, with 11 bases in between. As DNA, the CDR3 is TGCAGCGTTGAAGATCTGCGAGGAGCTGGAAACACCATATATTTT. Amino acids: CSVEDLRGAGNTIYF.

This clonotype was counted only a few times. J is TRBJ2-3 and V is TRBV20-1, with 7 bases aligning to TRBD1. The CDR3 runs to 14 residues. The germline V gene encodes CDR1 DFQATT and CDR2 SNEGSKA (reference sequence). Trimming at V came to 3 bases and at J to 6 bases, leaving 9 bases not matched to a gene. The CDR3 DNA sequence: TGCAGTGCTAGCAAACAGGGGACATTGGATACGCAGTATTTT. Translating gives CSASKQGTLDTQYF.

This clonotype was seen a few times. The chain combines TRBV6-6 with TRBJ2-7, with TRBD2 as a possible D gene (6 bases). This CDR3 has 18 residues. The V end lost 5 bases, the J end lost 5 bases, and 28 bases lay between the germline ends. CDR1 is MNHNY, CDR2 SVGAGI, per germline (reference sequence). The CDR3 sequence: CASSTLGVGHWRRDEQYV. The DNA for the CDR3 is TGTGCCAGCAGTACACTGGGGGTCGGGCATTGGAGGAGGGACGAGCAGTACGTC.

This clonotype was seen a handful of times. V gene TRBV20-1 combines with J gene TRBJ2-1, with TRBD2 matching over 8 bases. V lost 1 base and J lost 9; bases outside the gene matches: 8. The CDR3 consists of 14 residues. Germline V gene lookup returns CDR1 DFQATT and CDR2 SNEGSKA (reference sequence). CDR3 coding DNA: TGCAGTGCTAGAGCGGAGGGGACTAGGGGTGAGCAGTTCTTC. This translates into CSARAEGTRGEQFF.

The chain links TRBV6-5 to TRBJ1-5, with 8 nucleotides matching TRBD1. Looked up from germline, CDR1 is MNHEY and CDR2 is SVGAGI. V trimming: 5 bases; J trimming: 7 bases; junction bases outside the gene matches: 4. This CDR3 has 13 residues. CDR3 in amino acids: CASSRTGQQPQHF. CDR3 nucleotide sequence: TGTGCCAGCAGTAGGACAGGGCAACAGCCCCAGCATTTT.

The CDR3 DNA follows: TGTGCCAGTAGTATAGCAGGGGGCGATATCTCCAATCAGCCCCAGCATTTT. Its protein product is CASSIAGGDISNQPQHF. The gene calls are TRBV19 and TRBJ1-5; 8 positions agree with TRBD1. The CDR3 totals 17 residues. V was clipped by 1 base and J by 3 bases; unmatched bases: 8. Germline lookup yields CDR1 LNHDA and CDR2 SQIVND (reference sequence).

This rearrangement joins TRBV7-2 to TRBJ1-1; TRBD1 matches at 7 bases. This CDR3 is built from 16 residues. V lost 5 bases and J lost 7; bases outside the gene matches: 16. CDR1 is SGHTA, CDR2 FQGNSA, per germline. The chain's CDR3 is CASSPWTGAQPYEAFF. The CDR3, as DNA: TGTGCCAGCAGCCCCTGGACAGGAGCCCAACCGTATGAAGCTTTCTTT.

V and J are TRBV20-1 and TRBJ2-5; D unclear. V lost 6 bases to trimming and J lost 5 bases, with 16 bases between them. CDR3 length: 13 residues. Germline CDR1 DFQATT, CDR2 SNEGSKA (reference sequence). For the CDR3, the DNA is TGCAGTGCCGATGATACGATGGGGGAGACCCAGTACTTC. Amino acids: CSADDTMGETQYF.

Points on this clonotype: One junction end disagrees with the germline gene, perhaps due to a read error. V is TRBV4-1 and J is TRBJ2-1; D assignment may be TRBD1 or TRBD2 (6 bases each). Germline values: CDR1 MGHRA, CDR2 YSYEKL. This CDR3 contains 16 residues. The CDR3 DNA is TGCGCCAGCAGCCCAGTACGGGGGCGGAGGTACAATGAGCAGGTCTTC. It yields the protein CASSPVRGRRYNEQVF.

This clonotype showed up just a few times. The chain links TRBV7-2 to TRBJ1-6, with 11 bases that match TRBD1. J was trimmed by 0 bases and V by 1 base; bases with no gene match: 2. Germline V CDR1 and CDR2: SGHTA, FQGNSA. The CDR3 loop spans 18 amino acids. The CDR3 region has the DNA TGTGCCAGCAGCTTAGGGGGGACAGGGGGCTCCTATAATTCACCCCTCCACTTT. Its protein is CASSLGGTGGSYNSPLHF.

V is TRBV5-1 and J is TRBJ2-7; D is perhaps TRBD1 (5 bases). CDR1 is SGHRS, CDR2 YFSETQ, per germline. V was trimmed by 0 bases and J by 5 bases, leaving 9 bases between them. The CDR3 runs 13 residues. The CDR3 nucleotides are TGCGCCAGCAGCTTGGACCAGGGCAACGAGCAGTACTTC. The encoded protein is CASSLDQGNEQYF.

The chain couples TRBV25-1 to TRBJ1-2, with D hard to call. The CDR3 spans 14 residues. The germline CDR1 and CDR2 sequences are MGHDK and SYGVNS. V shed 4 bases and J shed 0 bases, with 9 bases lying between them. The CDR3 DNA sequence: TGTGCCAGCAGTGCGACTTTTGCTAACTATGGCTACACCTTC. Its protein is CASSATFANYGYTF.

This clonotype appeared a few times. The V and J genes are TRBV14 and TRBJ2-1; tentatively, D is TRBD1 or TRBD2 (5 bases each). From germline, CDR1 is SGHDN and CDR2 FVKESK. The CDR3 is 16 residues long. The V end was cut by 6 bases, the J end by 4 bases, with 19 bases between. The CDR3 DNA reads as TGTGCCAGCAGTCCGGGGCCCAGCGGCCTTTACAATGAGCAGTTCTTC. Protein sequence: CASSPGPSGLYNEQFF.